This T cell receptor beta chain stems from a study of shared clonotypes between healthy human individuals. Findings of the study overall: Roughly 5% of naive CD4 clonotypes were common to several donors. Among donors, clonotype sharing was expected to be affected by sequencing depth.

The trim removed 3 bases at V and 6 bases at J, leaving 8 bases unmatched. The germline V gene has CDR1 KGHSH and CDR2 LQKENI. The CDR3 is 16 residues long. As regards this clone: As yet, its antigen is unknown.

The authors distributed each subset's genomic DNA evenly over several immunoSEQ plates. Method: immunoSEQ multiplex PCR; TCRdb's copy keeps in-frame clones and lacks some. The sample lists some 1 million clones; around 75% were seen once. This receptor was obtained from a man aged 18 to 30 in good health. Sequencing was performed on memory CD4+ T cells sorted from blood. Regarding subset: CD45RA-negative fraction. The J gene is TRBJ2-1, the V gene TRBV18; 10 bases align to TRBD2. Here the CDR3 DNA reads TGTGCCAGCTCACCGGAGAGCGGGGGGGCTGGCAATGAGCAGTTCTTC. It codes for CASSPESGGAGNEQFF. The whole variable domain, remainder taken from reference TRBV18 and TRBJ2-1, is NAGVMQNPRHLVRRRGQEARLRCSPMKGHSHVYWYRQLPEEGLKFMVYLQKENIIDESGMPKERFSAEFPKEGPSILRIQQVVRGDSAAYFCASSPESGGAGNEQFFGPGTRLTVL.